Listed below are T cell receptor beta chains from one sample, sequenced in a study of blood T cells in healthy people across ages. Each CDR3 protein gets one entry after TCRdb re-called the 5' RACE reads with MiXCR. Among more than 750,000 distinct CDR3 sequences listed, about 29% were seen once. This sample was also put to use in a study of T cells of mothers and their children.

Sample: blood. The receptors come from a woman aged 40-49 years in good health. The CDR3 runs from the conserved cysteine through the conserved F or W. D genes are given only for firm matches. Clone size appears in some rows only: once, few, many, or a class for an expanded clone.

CDR3 protein: CASSDGQGTIYGYTF; CDR3 DNA: TGTGCCAGCAGCGACGGACAGGGGACCATCTATGGCTACACCTTC; CDR3 length: 15; J gene: TRBJ1-2; V gene: TRBV2; clone size: few; D gene: TRBD1
CDR3 protein: CASSLSGGLRQETQYF; CDR3 DNA: TGTGCCAGCAGCTTATCGGGGGGGCTCCGACAAGAGACCCAGTACTTC; CDR3 length: 16; J gene: TRBJ2-5; V gene: TRBV7-2; clone size: many; D gene: TRBD2
CDR3 protein: CATQGGRGYQETQYF; CDR3 DNA: TGTGCCACCCAGGGCGGCAGGGGGTACCAAGAGACCCAGTACTTC; CDR3 length: 15; J gene: TRBJ2-5; V gene: TRBV2; clone size: NA; D gene: TRBD1
CDR3 protein: CASVRQGGGTGELFF; CDR3 DNA: TGTGCCAGCGTTAGACAGGGGGGTGGAACCGGGGAGCTGTTTTTT; CDR3 length: 15; J gene: TRBJ2-2; V gene: TRBV7-2; clone size: NA; D gene: TRBD1
CDR3 protein: CASSIGQVDEQYF; CDR3 DNA: TGTGCCAGCAGTATAGGACAGGTGGACGAGCAGTACTTC; CDR3 length: 13; J gene: TRBJ2-7; V gene: TRBV27; clone size: few; D gene: TRBD1
CDR3 protein: CASSQGTSGGSEQFF; CDR3 DNA: TGCGCCAGCAGCCAAGGGACTAGCGGGGGTAGTGAGCAGTTCTTC; CDR3 length: 15; J gene: TRBJ2-1; V gene: TRBV4-3; clone size: NA; D gene: TRBD2
CDR3 protein: CASSEWGGEAFF; CDR3 DNA: TGTGCCAGCAGTGAATGGGGGGGTGAAGCTTTCTTT; CDR3 length: 12; J gene: TRBJ1-1; V gene: TRBV6-1; clone size: few; D gene: NA
CDR3 protein: CASSYPVNTGELFF; CDR3 DNA: TGTGCCAGCAGTTACCCGGTGAACACCGGGGAGCTGTTTTTT; CDR3 length: 14; J gene: TRBJ2-2; V gene: TRBV7-9; clone size: NA; D gene: NA
CDR3 protein: CASSLRGYKQYF; CDR3 DNA: TGTGCCAGCTCCCTACGGGGGTACAAGCAGTACTTC; CDR3 length: 12; J gene: TRBJ2-5; V gene: TRBV18; clone size: NA; D gene: NA
CDR3 protein: CASSTYRETNEKLFF; CDR3 DNA: TGTGCCAGCAGTACCTACAGGGAAACTAATGAAAAACTGTTTTTT; CDR3 length: 15; J gene: TRBJ1-4; V gene: TRBV12-3/TRBV12-4; clone size: NA; D gene: NA
CDR3 protein: CAISGSGQAMNTEAFF; CDR3 DNA: TGTGCCATCAGTGGGTCAGGACAGGCTATGAACACTGAAGCTTTCTTT; CDR3 length: 16; J gene: TRBJ1-1; V gene: TRBV10-3; clone size: NA; D gene: TRBD1
CDR3 protein: CASSLGRLAGTDTQYF; CDR3 DNA: TGTGCCAGCAGCTTAGGCCGGCTAGCGGGCACAGATACGCAGTATTTT; CDR3 length: 16; J gene: TRBJ2-3; V gene: TRBV7-2; clone size: many; D gene: TRBD2
CDR3 protein: CASSQELGRSPLHF; CDR3 DNA: TGTGCCAGCAGCCAAGAACTGGGGCGGTCACCCCTCCACTTT; CDR3 length: 14; J gene: TRBJ1-6; V gene: TRBV14; clone size: once; D gene: NA
CDR3 protein: CASSWPRDRVSHEQFF; CDR3 DNA: TGTGCCAGCAGCTGGCCCCGGGACAGGGTAAGCCATGAGCAGTTCTTC; CDR3 length: 16; J gene: TRBJ2-1; V gene: TRBV7-2; clone size: many; D gene: TRBD1
CDR3 protein: CSAREGTAEQYF; CDR3 DNA: TGCAGTGCTAGAGAAGGGACAGCCGAGCAGTACTTC; CDR3 length: 12; J gene: TRBJ2-7; V gene: TRBV20-1; clone size: many; D gene: TRBD1
CDR3 protein: CASSWDASSYNEQFF; CDR3 DNA: TGTGCCAGCAGCTGGGACGCTAGCTCCTACAATGAGCAGTTCTTC; CDR3 length: 15; J gene: TRBJ2-1; V gene: TRBV7-3; clone size: many; D gene: NA
CDR3 protein: CASSLVVGVGSYNEQFF; CDR3 DNA: TGTGCCAGCAGCTTAGTGGTAGGGGTGGGCTCCTACAATGAGCAGTTCTTC; CDR3 length: 17; J gene: TRBJ2-1; V gene: TRBV11-1; clone size: NA; D gene: NA
CDR3 protein: CASRGVGVYEQFF; CDR3 DNA: TGTGCCAGTAGGGGGGTCGGGGTCTACGAGCAGTTCTTC; CDR3 length: 13; J gene: TRBJ2-1; V gene: TRBV2; clone size: NA; D gene: NA
CDR3 protein: CASSLRAGLGYEQYF; CDR3 DNA: TGTGCCAGCAGTTTAAGGGCAGGGCTTGGATACGAGCAGTACTTC; CDR3 length: 15; J gene: TRBJ2-7; V gene: TRBV12-3/TRBV12-4; clone size: many; D gene: NA
CDR3 protein: CASRFGLGPGEQFF; CDR3 DNA: TGCGCCAGCAGGTTTGGGCTGGGGCCCGGTGAGCAGTTCTTC; CDR3 length: 14; J gene: TRBJ2-1; V gene: TRBV5-1; clone size: few; D gene: NA